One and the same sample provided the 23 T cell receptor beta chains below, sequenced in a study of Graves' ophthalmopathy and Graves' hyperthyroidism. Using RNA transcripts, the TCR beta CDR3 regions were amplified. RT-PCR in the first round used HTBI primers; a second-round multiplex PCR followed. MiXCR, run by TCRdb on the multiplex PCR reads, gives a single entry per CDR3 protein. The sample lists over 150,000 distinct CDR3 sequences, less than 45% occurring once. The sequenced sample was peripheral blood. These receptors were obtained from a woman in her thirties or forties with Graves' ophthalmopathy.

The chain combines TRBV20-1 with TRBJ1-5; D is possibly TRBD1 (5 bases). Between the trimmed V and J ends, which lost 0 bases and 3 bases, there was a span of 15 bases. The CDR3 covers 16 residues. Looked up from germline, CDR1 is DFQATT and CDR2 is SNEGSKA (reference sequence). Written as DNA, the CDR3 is TGCAGTGCTAGAGATATGCGGGGCGCTCACAATCAGCCCCAGCATTTT. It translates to CSARDMRGAHNQPQHF.

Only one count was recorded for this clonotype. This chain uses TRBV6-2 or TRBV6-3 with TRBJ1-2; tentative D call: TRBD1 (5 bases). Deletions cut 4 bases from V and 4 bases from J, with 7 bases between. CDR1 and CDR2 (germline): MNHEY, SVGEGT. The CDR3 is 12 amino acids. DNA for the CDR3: TGTGCCAGCAGTTGGACAACCTATGGCTACACCTTC. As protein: CASSWTTYGYTF.

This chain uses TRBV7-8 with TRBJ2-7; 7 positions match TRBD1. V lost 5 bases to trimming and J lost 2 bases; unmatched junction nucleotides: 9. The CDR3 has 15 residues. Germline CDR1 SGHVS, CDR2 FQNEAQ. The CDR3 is CASSPTGMGPYEQYF. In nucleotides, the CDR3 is TGTGCCAGCAGCCCGACAGGGATGGGGCCCTACGAGCAGTACTTC.

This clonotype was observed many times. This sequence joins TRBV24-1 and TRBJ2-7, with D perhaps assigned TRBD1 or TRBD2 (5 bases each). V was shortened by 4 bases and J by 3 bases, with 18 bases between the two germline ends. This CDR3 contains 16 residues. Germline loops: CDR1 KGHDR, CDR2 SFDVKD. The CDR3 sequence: CATSDSQGTGGYEQYF. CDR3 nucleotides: TGTGCCACCAGTGACTCTCAGGGCACCGGAGGCTACGAGCAGTACTTC.

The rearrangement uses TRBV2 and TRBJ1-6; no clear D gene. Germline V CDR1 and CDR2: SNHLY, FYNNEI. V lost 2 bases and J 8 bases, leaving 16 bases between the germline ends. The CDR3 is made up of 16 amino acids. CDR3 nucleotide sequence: TGTGCCAGCAGTGAATCGACTCTCCTTGGGTATTCACCCCTCCACTTT. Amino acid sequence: CASSESTLLGYSPLHF. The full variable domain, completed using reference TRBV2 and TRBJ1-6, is EPEVTQTPSHQVTQMGQEVILRCVPISNHLYFYWYRQILGQKVEFLVSFYNNEISEKSEIFDDQFSVERPDGSNFTLKIRSTKLEDSAMYFCASSESTLLGYSPLHFGNGTRLTVT.

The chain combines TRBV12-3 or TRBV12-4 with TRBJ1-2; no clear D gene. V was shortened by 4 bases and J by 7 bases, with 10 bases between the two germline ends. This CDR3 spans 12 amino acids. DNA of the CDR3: TGTGCCAGCAGTTGGAGGCAGAGTGGCTACACCTTC. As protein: CASSWRQSGYTF.

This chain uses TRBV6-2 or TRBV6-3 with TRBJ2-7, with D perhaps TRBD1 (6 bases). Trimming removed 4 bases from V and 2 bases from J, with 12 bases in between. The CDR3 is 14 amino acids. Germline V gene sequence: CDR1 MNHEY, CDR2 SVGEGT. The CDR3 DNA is TGTGCCAGCAGTTTCCGGGACACCACCTACGAGCAGTACTTC. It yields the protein CASSFRDTTYEQYF.

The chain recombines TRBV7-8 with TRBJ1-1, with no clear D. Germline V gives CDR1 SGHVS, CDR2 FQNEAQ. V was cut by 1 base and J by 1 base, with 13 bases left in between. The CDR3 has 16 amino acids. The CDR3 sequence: CASSLVVAQTNTEAFF. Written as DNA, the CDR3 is TGTGCCAGCAGCTTAGTGGTGGCGCAGACGAACACTGAAGCTTTCTTT.

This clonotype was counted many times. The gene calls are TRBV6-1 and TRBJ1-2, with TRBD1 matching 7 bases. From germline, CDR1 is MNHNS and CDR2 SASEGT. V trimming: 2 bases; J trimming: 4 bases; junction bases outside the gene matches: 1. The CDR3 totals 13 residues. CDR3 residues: CASSETGAYGYTF. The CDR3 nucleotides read TGTGCCAGCAGTGAAACAGGGGCCTATGGCTACACCTTC.

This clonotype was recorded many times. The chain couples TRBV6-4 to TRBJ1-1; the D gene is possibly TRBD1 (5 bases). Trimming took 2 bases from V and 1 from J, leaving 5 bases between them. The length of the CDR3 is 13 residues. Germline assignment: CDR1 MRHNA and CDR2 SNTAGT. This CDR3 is CASSDGGNTEAFF. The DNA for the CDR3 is TGTGCCAGCAGTGACGGGGGGAACACTGAAGCTTTCTTT.

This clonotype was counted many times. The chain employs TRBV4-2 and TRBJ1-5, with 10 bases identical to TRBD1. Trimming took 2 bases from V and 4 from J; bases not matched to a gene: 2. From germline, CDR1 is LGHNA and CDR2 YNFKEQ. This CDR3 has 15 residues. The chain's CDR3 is CASSQQGQGNQPQHF. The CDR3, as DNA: TGTGCCAGCAGCCAACAGGGACAGGGGAATCAGCCCCAGCATTTT.

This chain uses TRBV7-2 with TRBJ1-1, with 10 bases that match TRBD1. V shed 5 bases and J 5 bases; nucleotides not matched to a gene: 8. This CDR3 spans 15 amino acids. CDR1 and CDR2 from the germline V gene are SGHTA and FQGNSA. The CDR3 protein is CASSGPDRGPTEAFF. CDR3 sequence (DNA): TGTGCCAGCAGCGGACCCGACAGGGGGCCTACTGAAGCTTTCTTT.

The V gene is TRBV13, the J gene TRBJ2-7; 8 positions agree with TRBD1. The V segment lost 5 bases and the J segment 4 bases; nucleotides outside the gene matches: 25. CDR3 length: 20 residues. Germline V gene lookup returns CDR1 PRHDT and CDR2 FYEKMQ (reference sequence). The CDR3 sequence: CASSQFHPIRAPGQAYEQYF. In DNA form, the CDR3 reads TGTGCCAGCAGCCAATTCCACCCCATTCGTGCGCCGGGACAGGCTTACGAGCAGTACTTC.

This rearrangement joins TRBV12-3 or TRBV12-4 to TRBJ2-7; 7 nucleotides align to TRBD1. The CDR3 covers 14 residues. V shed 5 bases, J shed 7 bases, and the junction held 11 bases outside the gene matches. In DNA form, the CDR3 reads TGTGCCAGCAGTCCGGACAGGTTTCGAGGGGAGCAGTACTTC. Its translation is CASSPDRFRGEQYF.

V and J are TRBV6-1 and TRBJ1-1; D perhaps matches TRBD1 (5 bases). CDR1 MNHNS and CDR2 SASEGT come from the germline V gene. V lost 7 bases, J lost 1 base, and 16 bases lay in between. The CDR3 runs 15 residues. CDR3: CASTPEGPWNTEAFF. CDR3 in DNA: TGTGCCAGCACCCCGGAGGGACCCTGGAACACTGAAGCTTTCTTT.

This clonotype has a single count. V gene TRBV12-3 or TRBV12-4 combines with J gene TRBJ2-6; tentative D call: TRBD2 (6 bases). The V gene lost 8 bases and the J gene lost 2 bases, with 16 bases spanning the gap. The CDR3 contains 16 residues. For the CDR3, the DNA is TGTGCCAGCGCCCCGGGGGATACTGCTGGGGCCAACGTCCTGACTTTC. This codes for CASAPGDTAGANVLTF.

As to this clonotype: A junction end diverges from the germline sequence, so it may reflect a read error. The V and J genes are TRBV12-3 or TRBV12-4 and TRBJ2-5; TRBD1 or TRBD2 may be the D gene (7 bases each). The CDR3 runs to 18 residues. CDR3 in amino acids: CASSLAQGGLAVQKTQYF. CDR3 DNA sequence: TGTGCCAGCAGTTTAGCGCAGGGGGGCCTAGCGGTCCAAAAGACCCAGTACTTC.

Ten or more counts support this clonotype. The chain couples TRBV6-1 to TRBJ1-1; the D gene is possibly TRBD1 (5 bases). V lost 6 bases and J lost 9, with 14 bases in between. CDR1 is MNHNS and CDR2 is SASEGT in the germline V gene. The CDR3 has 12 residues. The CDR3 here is CASSSDSGQAFF. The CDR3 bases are TGTGCCAGCAGCTCTGACAGCGGCCAAGCTTTCTTT.

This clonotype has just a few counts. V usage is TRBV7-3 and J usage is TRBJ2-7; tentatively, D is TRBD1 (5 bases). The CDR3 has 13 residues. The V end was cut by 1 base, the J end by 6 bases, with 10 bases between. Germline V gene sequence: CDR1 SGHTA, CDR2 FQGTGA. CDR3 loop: CASSLIDRTEQYF. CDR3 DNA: TGTGCCAGCAGCTTAATCGACAGAACCGAGCAGTACTTC.

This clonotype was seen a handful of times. The CDR3 nucleotides read TGTGCCAGCAGTTTTCATCTCTTCGGGGGGAACGAGCAGTACTTC. Residues: CASSFHLFGGNEQYF. This rearrangement joins TRBV12-3 or TRBV12-4 to TRBJ2-7; 7 bases fit TRBD2. Trimming at V came to 3 bases and at J to 5 bases, leaving 10 bases not matched to a gene. The CDR3 totals 15 residues.

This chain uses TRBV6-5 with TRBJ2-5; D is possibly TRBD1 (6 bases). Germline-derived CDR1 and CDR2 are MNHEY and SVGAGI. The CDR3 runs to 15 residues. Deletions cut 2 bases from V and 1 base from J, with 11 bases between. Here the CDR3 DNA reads TGTGCCAGCAGTTACGGGGACAATATCCAAGAGACCCAGTACTTC. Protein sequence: CASSYGDNIQETQYF.

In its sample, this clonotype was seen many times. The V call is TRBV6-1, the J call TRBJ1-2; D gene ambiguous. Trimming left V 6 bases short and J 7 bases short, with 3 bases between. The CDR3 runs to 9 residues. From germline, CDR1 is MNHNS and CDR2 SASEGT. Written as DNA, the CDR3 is TGTGCCAGCAGCACTGGCTACACCTTC. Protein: CASSTGYTF.

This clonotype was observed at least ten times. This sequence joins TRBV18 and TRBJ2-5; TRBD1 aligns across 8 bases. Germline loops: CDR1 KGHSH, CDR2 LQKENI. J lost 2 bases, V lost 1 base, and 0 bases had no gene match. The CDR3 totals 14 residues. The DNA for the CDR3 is TGTGCCAGCTCACCACGGGACAGGCAAGAGACCCAGTACTTC. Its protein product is CASSPRDRQETQYF.